Each of the 23 T cell receptor beta chains below was sequenced from the same sample in a study of CD8 T cells in Susac syndrome. With random hexamers, 0.5 to 1 ug RNA was reverse transcribed. TCRdb itself ran the immunoSEQ multiplex PCR reads through MiXCR, one entry per CDR3 protein. The table has 150,000 to 200,000 distinct CDR3 sequences, around 94% seen once. Sequencing used CD4+ T cells from PBMCs. These receptors all stem from a human donor with Susac syndrome.

This chain connects TRBV6-6 to TRBJ1-5; D may be TRBD1 (6 bases). The CDR3 runs to 15 residues. From germline, CDR1 is MNHNY and CDR2 SVGAGI (reference sequence). Trimming shortened V by 7 bases and J by 4 bases, and 17 bases separated the two germline ends. The CDR3 spells CASTRGAPSNQPQHF. The CDR3 nucleotides read TGTGCCAGCACGAGGGGGGCCCCATCTAATCAGCCCCAGCATTTT.

The chain couples TRBV15 to TRBJ2-5; 9 bases are a match to TRBD2. V was pared by 0 bases and J by 1 base, with 18 bases of the junction left unmatched. Germline CDR1 is LNHNV and CDR2 is YYDKDF (reference sequence). This CDR3 comprises 21 residues. The CDR3 region has the DNA TGTGCCACCAGCAGAGATCTAATGGGGACTAGCCACGTCAGAGCCCAAGAGACCCAGTACTTC. Residues: CATSRDLMGTSHVRAQETQYF. The full variable domain, with the rest looked up from reference TRBV15 and TRBJ2-5, is DAMVIQNPRYQVTQFGKPVTLSCSQTLNHNVMYWYQQKSSQAPKLLFHYYDKDFNNEADTPDNFQSRRPNTSFCFLDIRSPGLGDTAMYLCATSRDLMGTSHVRAQETQYFGPGTRLLVL.

V is TRBV15 and J is TRBJ2-2; 7 bases map to TRBD1. This CDR3 is 18 amino acids long. Germline CDR1 is LNHNV and CDR2 is YYDKDF (reference sequence). The junction had 8 bases not matched to a gene; V was cut back by 0 bases and J by 1 base. The CDR3 sequence is CATSRDPSGQLNTGELFF. The CDR3 region has the DNA TGTGCCACCAGCAGAGATCCCTCGGGACAGCTGAACACCGGGGAGCTGTTTTTT.

This rearrangement joins TRBV7-6 to TRBJ1-2, with 7 bases that match TRBD1. The V and J ends lost 2 bases and 6 bases, in that order; junction bases with no gene match: 6. The CDR3 covers 14 residues. Germline loops: CDR1 SGHVS, CDR2 FNYEAQ. DNA of the CDR3: TGTGCCAGCAGCTTACAGGGGGTGGAGGATGGCTACACCTTC. The encoded protein is CASSLQGVEDGYTF.

The CDR3 reads CASSPRMLGADTQYF. The CDR3 nucleotides are TGTGCCAGCAGCCCCCGAATGCTCGGAGCAGATACGCAGTATTTT. The chain recombines TRBV3-1 with TRBJ2-3; D remains ambiguous. V was trimmed by 4 bases and J by 4 bases, leaving 15 bases between them. CDR3 length: 15 residues. The V gene's germline CDR1 is LGHDT and CDR2 YNNKEL (reference sequence).

J is TRBJ2-1 and V is TRBV7-8, with unresolved D. CDR3 length: 14 amino acids. V gave up 5 bases and J gave up 9 bases, with 17 bases separating them. Germline-derived CDR1 and CDR2 are SGHVS and FQNEAQ. This CDR3 is CASSLSGPVFEQFF. As DNA, the CDR3 is TGTGCCAGCAGCCTCTCGGGCCCGGTTTTTGAGCAGTTCTTC.

The rearrangement links TRBV2 to TRBJ2-7; no clear D. This CDR3 region has 14 residues. Germline V gene lookup returns CDR1 SNHLY and CDR2 FYNNEI. The V end lost 3 bases, the J end lost 1 base, and 10 bases lay between the germline ends. For the CDR3, the DNA is TGTGCCAGCAGTGAGAGGACGGCTTCCTACGAGCAGTACTTC. It encodes CASSERTASYEQYF.

The chain carries TRBV7-2 and TRBJ2-7; D gene uncertain. Trimming left V 6 bases short and J 7 bases short, with 19 bases between. CDR3 length: 14 amino acids. Germline V gives CDR1 SGHTA, CDR2 FQGNSA. CDR3 sequence reads: CASSPRSNAWEQYF. CDR3 nucleotide sequence: TGTGCCAGCAGTCCGCGATCTAACGCGTGGGAGCAGTACTTC.

The rearrangement links TRBV7-2 to TRBJ2-7; tentatively, D is TRBD1 (6 bases). This CDR3 has 14 amino acids. Germline-derived CDR1 and CDR2 are SGHTA and FQGNSA. V gave up 4 bases and J gave up 4 bases, with 14 bases separating them. CDR3 loop: CASSSRPDRYEQYF. DNA of the CDR3: TGTGCCAGCAGCTCTCGGCCGGACAGATACGAGCAGTACTTC.

The rearrangement joins TRBV5-1 to TRBJ1-1, with 9 bases lining up with TRBD1. The CDR3 has 15 residues. The junction had 10 bases not matched to a gene; V was cut back by 5 bases and J by 5 bases. Germline lookup yields CDR1 SGHRS and CDR2 YFSETQ. The CDR3 DNA sequence: TGCGCCAGCAGAAACATACGACAGGGGGGGACTGAAGCTTTCTTT. Translating it yields CASRNIRQGGTEAFF.

The rearrangement uses TRBV30 and TRBJ1-1, with 8 bases fitting TRBD1. The CDR3 contains 13 residues. Germline CDR1 GTSNPN, CDR2 SVGIG (reference sequence). J lost 2 bases, V lost 7 bases, and 6 bases had no gene match. For the CDR3, the DNA is TGTGCCTCCGGACAGGGAGGAAACACTGAAGCTTTCTTT. Translated: CASGQGGNTEAFF.

The chain couples TRBV28 to TRBJ2-5, with unresolved D. V lost 5 bases to trimming and J lost 4 bases, with 11 bases between them. Germline CDR1 MDHEN, CDR2 SYDVKM. This CDR3 has 13 residues. This CDR3 reads CASSPPSAETQYF. CDR3 DNA: TGTGCCAGCAGTCCGCCCAGCGCAGAGACCCAGTACTTC.

The chain is built from TRBV24-1 and TRBJ2-1; 8 bases line up with TRBD2. This CDR3 contains 15 residues. V lost 5 bases, J lost 5 bases, and 7 bases stayed unmatched. CDR1 and CDR2 from the germline V gene are KGHDR and SFDVKD. CDR3 coding DNA: TGTGCCACCAGTGGGGTAAGCGGGGGAAACAATGAGCAGTTCTTC. Its translation: CATSGVSGGNNEQFF.

This sequence joins TRBV28 and TRBJ2-3; tentative D call: TRBD2 (5 bases). There are 16 residues in the CDR3. The germline V gene encodes CDR1 MDHEN and CDR2 SYDVKM. Trimming took 6 bases from V and 4 from J, leaving 20 bases between them. In nucleotides, the CDR3 is TGTGCCAGCAGCCCCCCGCGGGTAGTTGGCTCAGATACGCAGTATTTT. It translates to CASSPPRVVGSDTQYF.

This chain uses TRBV19 with TRBJ1-1, with 7 bases aligning to TRBD1. J gave up 5 bases and V 6 bases, and 6 bases lay outside the gene matches. CDR1 and CDR2 (germline): LNHDA, SQIVND (reference sequence). The CDR3 covers 13 residues. The DNA for the CDR3 is TGTGCCAGTAGCACAGGGGAGGGTACTGAAGCTTTCTTT. Protein: CASSTGEGTEAFF.

The chain recombines TRBV20-1 with TRBJ2-7; the D gene is possibly TRBD1 (7 bases). The CDR3 covers 13 residues. CDR1 is DFQATT, CDR2 SNEGSKA, per germline (reference sequence). CDR3: CSGGRGQSYEQYF. Here the CDR3 DNA reads TGCAGCGGGGGCCGGGGACAGTCCTACGAGCAGTACTTC.

This rearrangement joins TRBV6-1 to TRBJ1-2, with 7 bases matching TRBD1. This CDR3 comprises 14 residues. In germline, CDR1 is MNHNS, CDR2 SASEGT. Trimming took 7 bases from V and 2 from J; bases not matched to a gene: 7. The CDR3 spells CASIPGGQNYGYTF. The CDR3 coding sequence is TGTGCCAGCATTCCTGGGGGACAGAACTATGGCTACACCTTC.

The rearrangement joins TRBV5-4 to TRBJ2-6, with D perhaps given as TRBD1 or TRBD2 (6 bases each). Trimming stripped 5 bases from V and 4 bases from J, with 13 bases between. This CDR3 is 15 amino acids long. CDR1 and CDR2 from the germline V gene are SGHNT and YYREEE (reference sequence). The CDR3 loop reads CASRPGASGANVLTF. The CDR3 DNA is TGTGCCAGCAGACCGGGGGCTTCCGGGGCCAACGTCCTGACTTTC.

This chain uses TRBV6-1 with TRBJ1-5, with 9 bases aligning to TRBD1. The CDR3 contains 17 residues. Trimming at V came to 6 bases and at J to 7 bases, leaving 16 bases not matched to a gene. CDR1 is MNHNS, CDR2 SASEGT, per germline. CDR3 protein: CASSPKVGTGWGQPQHF. The CDR3 coding sequence is TGTGCCAGCAGCCCTAAGGTCGGGACAGGGTGGGGACAGCCCCAGCATTTT.

The V and J genes are TRBV29-1 and TRBJ2-7; D gene unclear. Between the trimmed V and J ends, which lost 3 bases and 7 bases, there was a span of 16 bases. This CDR3 spans 13 amino acids. Per the germline V gene, CDR1 is SQVTM and CDR2 is ANQGSEA. The CDR3 region is CSVEDNSGREQYF. In nucleotides, the CDR3 is TGCAGCGTTGAGGATAATTCAGGCAGGGAGCAGTACTTC.

CDR3: CSARDGQGSQETQYF. The DNA of the CDR3 is TGCAGTGCTAGAGATGGACAGGGAAGTCAAGAGACCCAGTACTTC. The chain uses TRBV20-1 and TRBJ2-5, with 8 positions matching TRBD1. CDR3 length: 15 amino acids. CDR1 and CDR2 from the germline V gene are DFQATT and SNEGSKA (reference sequence). After removal of 0 bases from V and 2 bases from J, the junction contained 5 bases not matched to a gene.

The V and J genes are TRBV11-2 and TRBJ2-1, with 7 bases matching TRBD2. Germline V lookup: CDR1 SGHAT, CDR2 FQNNGV. The junction had 5 bases not matched to a gene; V was cut back by 3 bases and J by 6 bases. The CDR3 is made up of 14 amino acids. The CDR3 DNA reads as TGTGCCAGCAGCTTTGCACTAGCGTCCAATGAGCAGTTCTTC. Protein sequence: CASSFALASNEQFF.

This chain joins TRBV5-1 and TRBJ2-3; 9 bases line up with TRBD2. Germline trimming cut 0 bases from V and 6 bases from J; bases unmatched to any gene: 8. The CDR3 totals 16 residues. CDR1 SGHRS and CDR2 YFSETQ come from the germline V gene. The CDR3 DNA follows: TGCGCCAGCAGCTTGGCGGTAGCGGGAGTTGGTGATACGCAGTATTTT. The encoded protein is CASSLAVAGVGDTQYF.